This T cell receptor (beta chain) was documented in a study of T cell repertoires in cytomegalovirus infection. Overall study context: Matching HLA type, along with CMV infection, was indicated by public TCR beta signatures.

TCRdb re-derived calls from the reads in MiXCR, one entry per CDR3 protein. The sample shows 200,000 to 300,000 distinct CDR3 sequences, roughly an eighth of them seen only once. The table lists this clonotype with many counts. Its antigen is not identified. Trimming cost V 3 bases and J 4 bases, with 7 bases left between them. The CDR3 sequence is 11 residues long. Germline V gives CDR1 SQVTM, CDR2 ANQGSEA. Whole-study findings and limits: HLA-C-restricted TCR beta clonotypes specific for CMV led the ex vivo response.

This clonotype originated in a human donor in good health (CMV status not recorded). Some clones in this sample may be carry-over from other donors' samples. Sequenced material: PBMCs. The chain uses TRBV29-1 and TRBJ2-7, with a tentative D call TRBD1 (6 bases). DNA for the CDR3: TGCAGCGTTGACAGGGGTTACGAGCAGTACTTC. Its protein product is CSVDRGYEQYF.